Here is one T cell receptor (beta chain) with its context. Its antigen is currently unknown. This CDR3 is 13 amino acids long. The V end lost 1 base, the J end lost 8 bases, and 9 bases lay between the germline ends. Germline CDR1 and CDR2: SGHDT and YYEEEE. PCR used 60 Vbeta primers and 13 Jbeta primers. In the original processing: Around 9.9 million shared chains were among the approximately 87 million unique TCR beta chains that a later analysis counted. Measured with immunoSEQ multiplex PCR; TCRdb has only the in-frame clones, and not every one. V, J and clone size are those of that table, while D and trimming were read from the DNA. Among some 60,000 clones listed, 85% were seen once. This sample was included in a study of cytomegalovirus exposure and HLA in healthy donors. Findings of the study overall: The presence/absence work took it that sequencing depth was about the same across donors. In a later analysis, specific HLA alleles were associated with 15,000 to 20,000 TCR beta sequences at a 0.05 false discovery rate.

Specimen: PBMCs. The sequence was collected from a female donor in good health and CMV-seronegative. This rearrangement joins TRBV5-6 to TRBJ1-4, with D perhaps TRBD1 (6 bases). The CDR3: CASSLSGDEKLFF. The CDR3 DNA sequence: TGTGCCAGCAGCTTGTCAGGGGACGAAAAACTGTTTTTT.